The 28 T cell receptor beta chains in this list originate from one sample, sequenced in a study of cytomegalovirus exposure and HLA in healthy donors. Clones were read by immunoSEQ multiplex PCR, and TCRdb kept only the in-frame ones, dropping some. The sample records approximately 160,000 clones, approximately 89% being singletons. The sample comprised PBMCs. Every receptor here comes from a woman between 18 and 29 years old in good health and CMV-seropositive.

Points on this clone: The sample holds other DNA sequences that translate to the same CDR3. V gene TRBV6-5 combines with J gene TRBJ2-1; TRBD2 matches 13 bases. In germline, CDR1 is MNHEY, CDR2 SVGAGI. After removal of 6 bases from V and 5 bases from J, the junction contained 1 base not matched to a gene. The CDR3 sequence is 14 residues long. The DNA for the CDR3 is TGTGCCAGCAGGGGGACTAGCGGGAACAATGAGCAGTTCTTC. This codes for CASRGTSGNNEQFF.

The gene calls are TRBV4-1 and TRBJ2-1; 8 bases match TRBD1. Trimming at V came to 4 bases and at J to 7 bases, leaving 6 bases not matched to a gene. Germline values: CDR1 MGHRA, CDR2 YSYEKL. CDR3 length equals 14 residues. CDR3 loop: CASSLGQGSNEQFF. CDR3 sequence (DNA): TGCGCCAGCAGCCTCGGACAGGGATCTAATGAGCAGTTCTTC.

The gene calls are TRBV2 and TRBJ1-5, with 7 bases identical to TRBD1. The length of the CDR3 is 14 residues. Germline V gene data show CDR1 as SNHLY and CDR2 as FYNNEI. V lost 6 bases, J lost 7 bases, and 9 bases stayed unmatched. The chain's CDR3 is CASRQGLGRQPQHF. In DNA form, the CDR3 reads TGTGCCAGCAGACAGGGGTTGGGACGCCAGCCCCAGCATTTT.

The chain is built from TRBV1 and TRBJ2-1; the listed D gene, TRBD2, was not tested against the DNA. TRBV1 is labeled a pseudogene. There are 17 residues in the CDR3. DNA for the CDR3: TGCACCAGCAGCCAAGATCTGTCTAGCGGGACTTTTGATGAGCAGTTCTTC. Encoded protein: CTSSQDLSSGTFDEQFF.

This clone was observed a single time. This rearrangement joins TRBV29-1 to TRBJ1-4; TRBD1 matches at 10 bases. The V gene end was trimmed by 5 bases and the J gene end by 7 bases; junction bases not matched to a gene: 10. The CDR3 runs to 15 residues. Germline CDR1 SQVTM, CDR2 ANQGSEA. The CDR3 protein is CSVTPTGTGVEKLFF. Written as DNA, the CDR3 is TGCAGCGTTACCCCGACCGGGACAGGGGTTGAAAAACTGTTTTTT. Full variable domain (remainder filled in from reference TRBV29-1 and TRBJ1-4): SAVISQKPSRDICQRGTSLTIQCQVDSQVTMMFWYRQQPGQSLTLIATANQGSEATYESGFVIDKFPISRPNLTFSTLTVSNMSPEDSSIYLCSVTPTGTGVEKLFFGSGTQLSVL.

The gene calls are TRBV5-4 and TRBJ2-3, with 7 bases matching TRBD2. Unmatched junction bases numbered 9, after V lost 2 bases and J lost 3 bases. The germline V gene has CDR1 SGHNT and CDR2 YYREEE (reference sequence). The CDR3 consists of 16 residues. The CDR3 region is CASSFGGSRGTDTQYF. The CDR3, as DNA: TGTGCCAGCAGCTTCGGCGGGAGCCGGGGGACAGATACGCAGTATTTT.

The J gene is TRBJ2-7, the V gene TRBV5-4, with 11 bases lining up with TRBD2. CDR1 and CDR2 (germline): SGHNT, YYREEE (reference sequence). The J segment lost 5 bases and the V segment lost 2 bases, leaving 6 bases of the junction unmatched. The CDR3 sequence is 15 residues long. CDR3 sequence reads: CASSLTSGSHDEQYF. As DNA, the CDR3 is TGTGCCAGCAGCTTAACTAGCGGGAGCCATGACGAGCAGTACTTC.

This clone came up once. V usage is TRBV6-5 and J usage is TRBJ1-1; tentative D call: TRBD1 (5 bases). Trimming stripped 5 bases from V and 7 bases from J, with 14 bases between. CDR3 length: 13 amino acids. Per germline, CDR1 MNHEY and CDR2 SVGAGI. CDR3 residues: CASSRGGGSEAFF. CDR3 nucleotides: TGTGCCAGCAGTCGGGGCGGGGGGAGTGAAGCTTTCTTT.

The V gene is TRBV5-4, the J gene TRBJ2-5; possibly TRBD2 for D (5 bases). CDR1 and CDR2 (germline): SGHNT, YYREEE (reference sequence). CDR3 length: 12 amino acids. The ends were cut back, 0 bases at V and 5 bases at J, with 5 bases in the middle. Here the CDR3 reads CASSLGRETQYF. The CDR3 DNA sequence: TGTGCCAGCAGCTTGGGGAGGGAGACCCAGTACTTC.

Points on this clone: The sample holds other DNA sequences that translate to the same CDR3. The CDR3 DNA reads as TGTGCCAGCAGTCTTAGACCGACCGGGGGGCAGTACTTC. Amino acid sequence: CASSLRPTGGQYF. The rearrangement links TRBV28 to TRBJ2-7; possible D gene TRBD2, 6 bases. The CDR3 extends over 13 amino acids. Germline V gene lookup returns CDR1 MDHEN and CDR2 SYDVKM. Deletions cut 5 bases from V and 9 bases from J, with 17 bases between.

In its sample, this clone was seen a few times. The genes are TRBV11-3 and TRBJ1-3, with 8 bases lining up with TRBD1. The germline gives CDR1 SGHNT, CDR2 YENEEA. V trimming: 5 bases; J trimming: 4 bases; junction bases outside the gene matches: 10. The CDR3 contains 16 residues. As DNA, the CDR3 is TGTGCCAGCAGCCTGAGGCAGGGGGCTGAAGGAAACACCATATATTTT. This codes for CASSLRQGAEGNTIYF.

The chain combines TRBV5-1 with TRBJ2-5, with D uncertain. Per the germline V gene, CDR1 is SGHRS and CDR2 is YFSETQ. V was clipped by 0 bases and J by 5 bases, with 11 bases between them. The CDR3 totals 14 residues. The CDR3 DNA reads TGCGCCAGCAGCTTGGAACAGAGCAGGGAGACCCAGTACTTC. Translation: CASSLEQSRETQYF. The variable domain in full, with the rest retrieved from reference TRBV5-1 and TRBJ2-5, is KAGVTQTPRYLIKTRGQQVTLSCSPISGHRSVSWYQQTPGQGLQFLFEYFSETQRNKGNFPGRFSGRQFSNSRSEMNVSTLELGDSALYLCASSLEQSRETQYFGPGTRLLVL.

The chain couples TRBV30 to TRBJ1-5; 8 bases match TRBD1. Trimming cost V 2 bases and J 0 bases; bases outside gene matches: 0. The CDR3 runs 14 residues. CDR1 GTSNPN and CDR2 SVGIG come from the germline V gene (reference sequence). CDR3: CAWSTGGSNQPQHF. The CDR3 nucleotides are TGTGCCTGGAGTACAGGGGGTAGCAATCAGCCCCAGCATTTT.

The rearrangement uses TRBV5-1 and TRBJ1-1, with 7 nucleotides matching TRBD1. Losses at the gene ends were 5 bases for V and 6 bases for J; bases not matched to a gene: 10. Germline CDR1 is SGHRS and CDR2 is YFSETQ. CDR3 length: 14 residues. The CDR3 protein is CASRLQGMRAEAFF. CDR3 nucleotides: TGCGCCAGCAGATTACAGGGGATGAGGGCTGAAGCTTTCTTT. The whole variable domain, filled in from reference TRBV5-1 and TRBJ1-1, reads KAGVTQTPRYLIKTRGQQVTLSCSPISGHRSVSWYQQTPGQGLQFLFEYFSETQRNKGNFPGRFSGRQFSNSRSEMNVSTLELGDSALYLCASRLQGMRAEAFFGQGTRLTVV.

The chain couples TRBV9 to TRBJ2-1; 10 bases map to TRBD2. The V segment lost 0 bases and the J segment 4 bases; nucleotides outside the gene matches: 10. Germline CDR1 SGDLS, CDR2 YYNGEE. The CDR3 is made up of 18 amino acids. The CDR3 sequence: CASSVVPASGSQYNEQFF. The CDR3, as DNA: TGTGCCAGCAGCGTAGTTCCGGCTAGCGGGAGTCAGTACAATGAGCAGTTCTTC. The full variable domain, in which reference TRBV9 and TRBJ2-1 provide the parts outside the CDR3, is DSGVTQTPKHLITATGQRVTLRCSPRSGDLSVYWYQQSLDQGLQFLIQYYNGEERAKGNILERFSAQQFPDLHSELNLSSLELGDSALYFCASSVVPASGSQYNEQFFGPGTRLTVL.

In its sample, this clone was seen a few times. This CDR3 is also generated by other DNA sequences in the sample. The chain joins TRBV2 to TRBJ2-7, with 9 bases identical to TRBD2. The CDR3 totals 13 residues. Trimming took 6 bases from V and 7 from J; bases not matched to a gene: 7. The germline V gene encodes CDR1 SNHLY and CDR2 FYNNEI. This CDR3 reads CASSLAGVGEQYF. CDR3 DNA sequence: TGTGCCAGCAGCTTAGCGGGAGTAGGGGAGCAGTACTTC. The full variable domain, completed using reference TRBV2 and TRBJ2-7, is EPEVTQTPSHQVTQMGQEVILRCVPISNHLYFYWYRQILGQKVEFLVSFYNNEISEKSEIFDDQFSVERPDGSNFTLKIRSTKLEDSAMYFCASSLAGVGEQYFGPGTRLTVT.

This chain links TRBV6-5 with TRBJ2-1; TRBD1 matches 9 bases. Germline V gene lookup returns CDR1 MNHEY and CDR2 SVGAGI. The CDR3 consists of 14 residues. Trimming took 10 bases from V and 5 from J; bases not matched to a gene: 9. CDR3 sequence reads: CATGTGYADNEQFF. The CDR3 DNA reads TGTGCCACAGGGACAGGGTACGCGGACAATGAGCAGTTCTTC.

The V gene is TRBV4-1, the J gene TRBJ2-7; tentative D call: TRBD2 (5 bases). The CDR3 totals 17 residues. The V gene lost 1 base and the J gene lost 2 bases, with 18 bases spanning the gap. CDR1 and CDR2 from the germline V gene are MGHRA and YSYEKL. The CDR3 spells CASSQGHLEARAYEQYF. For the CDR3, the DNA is TGCGCCAGCAGCCAAGGGCATTTGGAGGCCCGAGCCTACGAGCAGTACTTC.

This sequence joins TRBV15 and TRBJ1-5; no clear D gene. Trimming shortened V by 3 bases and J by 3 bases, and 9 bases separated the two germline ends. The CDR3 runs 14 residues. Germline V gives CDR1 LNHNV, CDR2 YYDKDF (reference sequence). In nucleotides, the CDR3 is TGTGCCACCAGCAGTATTGCGATCAATCAGCCCCAGCATTTT. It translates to CATSSIAINQPQHF.

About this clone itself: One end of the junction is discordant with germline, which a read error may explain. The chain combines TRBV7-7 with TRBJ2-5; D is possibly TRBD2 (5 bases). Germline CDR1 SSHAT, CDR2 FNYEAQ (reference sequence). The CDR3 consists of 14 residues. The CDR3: CASSFPGSGETQYF. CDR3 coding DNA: TGTGCTAGCAGCTTCCCGGGGTCCGGAGAGACCCAGTACTTC.

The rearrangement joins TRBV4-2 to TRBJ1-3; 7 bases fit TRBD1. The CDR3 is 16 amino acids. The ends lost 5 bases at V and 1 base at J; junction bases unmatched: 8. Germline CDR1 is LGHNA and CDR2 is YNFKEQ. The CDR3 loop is CASSSREGASGNTIYF. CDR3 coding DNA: TGTGCCAGCAGCTCTAGAGAGGGGGCATCTGGAAACACCATATATTTT.

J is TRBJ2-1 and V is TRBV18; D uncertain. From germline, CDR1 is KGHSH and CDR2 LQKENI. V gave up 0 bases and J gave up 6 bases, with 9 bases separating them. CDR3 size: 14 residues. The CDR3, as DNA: TGTGCCAGCTCACCACCGGTGAGTACCAATGAGCAGTTCTTC. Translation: CASSPPVSTNEQFF.

This CDR3 is CASSSHDRGRFGYTF. The CDR3 DNA is TGTGCCAGCAGCTCACACGACAGGGGGCGATTTGGCTACACCTTC. The V gene is TRBV6-6, the J gene TRBJ1-2, with 10 positions matching TRBD1. The V gene's germline CDR1 is MNHNY and CDR2 SVGAGI (reference sequence). The V and J ends lost 6 bases and 7 bases, in that order; junction bases with no gene match: 11. This CDR3 contains 15 residues.

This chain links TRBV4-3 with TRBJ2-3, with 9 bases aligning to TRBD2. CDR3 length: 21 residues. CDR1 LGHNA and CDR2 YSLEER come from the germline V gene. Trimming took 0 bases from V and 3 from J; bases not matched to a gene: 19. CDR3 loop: CASSQENIETGRLAVTDTQYF. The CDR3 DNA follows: TGCGCCAGCAGCCAAGAGAATATAGAAACGGGCCGACTAGCGGTAACAGATACGCAGTATTTT.

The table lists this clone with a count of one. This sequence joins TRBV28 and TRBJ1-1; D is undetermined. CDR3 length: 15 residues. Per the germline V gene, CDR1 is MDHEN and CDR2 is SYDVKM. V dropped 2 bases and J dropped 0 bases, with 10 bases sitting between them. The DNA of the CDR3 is TGTGCCAGCAGTTTACAAATTTTCATGAACACTGAAGCTTTCTTT. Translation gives CASSLQIFMNTEAFF.

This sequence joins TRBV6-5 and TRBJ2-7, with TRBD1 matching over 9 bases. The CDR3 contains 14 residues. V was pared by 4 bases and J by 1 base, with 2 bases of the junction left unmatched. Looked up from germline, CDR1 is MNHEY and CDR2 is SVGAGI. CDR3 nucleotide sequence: TGTGCCAGCAGTTCAGACAGGGGGTCCTACGAGCAGTACTTC. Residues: CASSSDRGSYEQYF.

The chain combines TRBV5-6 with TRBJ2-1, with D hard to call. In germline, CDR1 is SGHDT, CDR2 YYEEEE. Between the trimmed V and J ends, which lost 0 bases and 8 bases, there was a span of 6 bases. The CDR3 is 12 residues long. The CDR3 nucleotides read TGTGCCAGCAGCTTGGGCACGGATGAGCAGTTCTTC. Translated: CASSLGTDEQFF. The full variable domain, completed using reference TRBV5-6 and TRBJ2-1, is DAGVTQSPTHLIKTRGQQVTLRCSPKSGHDTVSWYQQALGQGPQFIFQYYEEEERQRGNFPDRFSGHQFPNYSSELNVNALLLGDSALYLCASSLGTDEQFFGPGTRLTVL.

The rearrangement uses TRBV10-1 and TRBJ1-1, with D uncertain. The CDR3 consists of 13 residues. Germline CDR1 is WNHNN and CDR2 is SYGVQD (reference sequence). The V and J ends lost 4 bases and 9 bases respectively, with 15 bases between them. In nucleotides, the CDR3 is TGCGCCAGCAGTGTAACGGGCAGCGGCCAAGCTTTCTTT. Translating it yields CASSVTGSGQAFF.